This T cell receptor beta chain was identified in a study of T cell changes during pregnancy in multiple sclerosis. Clones were sequenced by immunoSEQ multiplex PCR, and TCRdb holds only the in-frame ones, with some missing. This sample carries approximately 83,000 clones, over 85% of them seen once, and the ten largest clones take approximately 4.7%. This CDR3 is built from 18 residues. Germline V gene sequence: CDR1 SGHNT, CDR2 YYREEE (reference sequence). V was clipped by 0 bases and J by 6 bases; unmatched bases: 16. This clonotype originated in a female donor with multiple sclerosis, enrolled in a pregnancy study. V usage is TRBV5-4 and J usage is TRBJ2-3; TRBD2 matches 7 bases. The specimen was peripheral blood, collected in the first trimester of pregnancy. The CDR3 loop reads CASSLAGPGGGIGDTQYF. The CDR3 nucleotides read TGTGCCAGCAGCTTGGCCGGGCCTGGGGGGGGGATTGGGGATACGCAGTATTTT.